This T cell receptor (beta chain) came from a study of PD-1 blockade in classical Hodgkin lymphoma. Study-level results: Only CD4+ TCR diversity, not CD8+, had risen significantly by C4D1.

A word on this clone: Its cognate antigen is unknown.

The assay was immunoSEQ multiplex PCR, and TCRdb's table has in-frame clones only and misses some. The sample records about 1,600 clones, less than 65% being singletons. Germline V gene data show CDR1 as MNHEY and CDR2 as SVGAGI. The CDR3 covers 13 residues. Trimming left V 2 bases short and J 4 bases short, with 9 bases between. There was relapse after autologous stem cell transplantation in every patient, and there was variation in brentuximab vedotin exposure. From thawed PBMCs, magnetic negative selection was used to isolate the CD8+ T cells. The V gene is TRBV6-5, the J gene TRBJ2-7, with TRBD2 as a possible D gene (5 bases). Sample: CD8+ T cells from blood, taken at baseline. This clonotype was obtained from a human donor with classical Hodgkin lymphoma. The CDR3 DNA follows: TGTGCCAGCAGTTACCCGGGGAAGTACGAGCAGTACTTC. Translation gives CASSYPGKYEQYF.